This TCR beta chain is from a study of cytomegalovirus exposure and HLA in healthy donors. Notes on this clone: The target antigen is unknown.

This CDR3 contains 14 residues. Germline assignment: CDR1 MNHNY and CDR2 SVGAGI (reference sequence). V dropped 6 bases and J dropped 9; count of bases not matched to a gene: 10. The PCR contained 60 Vbeta and 13 Jbeta primers. The assay was immunoSEQ multiplex PCR, and TCRdb's table has in-frame clones only and misses some. This table has roughly 150,000 clones, roughly four fifths appearing once. Study-level findings and limits: V- and J-gene trimming of TCR beta was linked (in a later analysis) to a missense DCLRE1C variant. Several of the most significant clusters were apparently associated with common viral pathogens in a later analysis. Per a later analysis, under 20,000 TCR beta sequences showed association with HLA alleles at 0.05 false discovery rate.

V is TRBV6-6 and J is TRBJ2-1; 8 bases map to TRBD2. The sequenced material came from PBMCs. The receptor's source is a man aged 50 or older in good health and CMV-seropositive. Written as DNA, the CDR3 is TGTGCCAGCAGAACGGGACTAGAGGCTTCTGAGCAGTTCTTC. Its translation: CASRTGLEASEQFF.